This T cell receptor (beta chain) was captured in a study of shared clonotypes between healthy human individuals. Study as a whole: The study used three CD4 naive, three CD4 memory, two CD8 naive and one CD8 memory plate per donor.

TCRdb's table, derived via immunoSEQ multiplex PCR, lists solely in-frame clones and lacks some. This table holds some 2.3 million clones, 85% to 95% found once. The length of the CDR3 is 12 residues. Trimming removed 6 bases from V and 1 base from J, with 7 bases in between. CDR1 is SQVTM and CDR2 is ANQGSEA in the germline V gene. All donors were Caucasian adults living in Nashville, Tennessee. The TCR was taken from a man younger than 35 in good health. Some clones in this sample may be carry-over from other donors' samples. The sequenced sample consisted of naive CD4+ T cells from PBMCs. Indicated subset: CD45RA+ positively selected. This chain joins TRBV29-1 and TRBJ2-1; unclear D gene. CDR3 nucleotide sequence: TGCAGCGTCTTGACATCCTACAATGAGCAGTTCTTC. Residues: CSVLTSYNEQFF.